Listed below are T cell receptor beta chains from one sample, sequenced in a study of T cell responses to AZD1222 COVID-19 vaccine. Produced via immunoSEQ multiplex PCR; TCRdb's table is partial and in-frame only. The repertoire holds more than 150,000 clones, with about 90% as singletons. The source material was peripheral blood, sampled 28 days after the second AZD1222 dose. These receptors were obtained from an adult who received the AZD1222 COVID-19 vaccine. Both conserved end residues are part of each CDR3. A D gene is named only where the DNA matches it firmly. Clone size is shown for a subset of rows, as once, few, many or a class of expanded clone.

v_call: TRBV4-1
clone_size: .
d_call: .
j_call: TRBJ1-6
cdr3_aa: CASSQDRGGSGESPLHF
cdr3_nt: TGCGCCAGCAGCCAAGATCGGGGGGGCAGTGGAGAATCACCCCTCCACTTT

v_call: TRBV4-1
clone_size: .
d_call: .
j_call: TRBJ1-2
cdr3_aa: CASSQVGGYTF
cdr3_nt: TGCGCCAGCAGCCAAGTCGGTGGCTACACCTTC

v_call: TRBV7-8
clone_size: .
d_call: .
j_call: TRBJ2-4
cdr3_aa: CASSFGTGRVTTNIQYF
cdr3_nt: TGTGCCAGCAGCTTCGGCACAGGGCGGGTAACGACAAACATTCAGTACTTC

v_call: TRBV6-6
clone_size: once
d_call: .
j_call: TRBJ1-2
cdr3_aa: CASSRGPPSYTF
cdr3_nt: TGTGCCAGCAGTCGGGGACCTCCGAGCTACACCTTC

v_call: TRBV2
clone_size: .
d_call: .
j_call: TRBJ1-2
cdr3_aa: CASVQYGYTF
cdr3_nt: TGTGCCAGCGTTCAGTATGGCTACACCTTC

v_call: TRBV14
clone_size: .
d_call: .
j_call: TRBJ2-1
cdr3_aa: CASSLLFRASSYNEQFF
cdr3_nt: TGTGCCAGCAGCCTGCTTTTTCGGGCGAGCTCCTACAATGAGCAGTTCTTC

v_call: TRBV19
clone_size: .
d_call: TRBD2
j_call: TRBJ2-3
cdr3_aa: CASSIVGLHTDTQYF
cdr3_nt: TGTGCCAGTAGTATAGTGGGACTACACACAGATACGCAGTATTTT

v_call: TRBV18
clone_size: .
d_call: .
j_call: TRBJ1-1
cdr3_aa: CASSPTGLNTEAFF
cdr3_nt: TGTGCCAGCTCACCGACAGGTTTGAACACTGAAGCTTTCTTT

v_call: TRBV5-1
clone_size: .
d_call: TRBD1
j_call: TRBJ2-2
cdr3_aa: CASRPIQGPGELFF
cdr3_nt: TGCGCCAGCAGACCTATACAGGGGCCCGGGGAGCTGTTTTTT

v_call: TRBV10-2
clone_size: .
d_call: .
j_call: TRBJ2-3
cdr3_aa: CASSESSLAASTDTQYF
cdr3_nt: TGCGCCAGCAGTGAGTCGAGTCTTGCGGCTAGCACAGATACGCAGTATTTT

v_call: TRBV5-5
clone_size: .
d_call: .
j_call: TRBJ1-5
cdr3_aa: CASSLSGRGYQPQHF
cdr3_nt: TGTGCCAGCAGCTTGAGCGGCAGGGGTTATCAGCCCCAGCATTTT

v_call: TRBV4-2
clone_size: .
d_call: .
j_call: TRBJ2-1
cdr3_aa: CASSQEGQDLYNEQFF
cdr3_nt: TGTGCCAGCAGCCAAGAAGGGCAGGACCTCTACAATGAGCAGTTCTTC

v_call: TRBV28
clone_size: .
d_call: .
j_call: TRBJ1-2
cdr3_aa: CASSPYLKGGPMVGYTF
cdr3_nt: TGTGCCAGCAGTCCCTACCTCAAGGGAGGACCGATGGTTGGCTACACCTTC

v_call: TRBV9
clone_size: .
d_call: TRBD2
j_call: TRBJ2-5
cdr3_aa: CASSVGAGGEETQYF
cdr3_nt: TGTGCCAGCAGCGTCGGAGCGGGGGGAGAAGAGACCCAGTACTTC

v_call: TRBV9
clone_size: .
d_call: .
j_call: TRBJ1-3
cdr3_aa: CASSGANGDTIYF
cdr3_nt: TGTGCCAGCAGCGGGGCCAACGGGGACACCATATATTTT

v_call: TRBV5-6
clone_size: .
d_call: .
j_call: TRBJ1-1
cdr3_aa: CASSLASLGNTEAFF
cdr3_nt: TGTGCCAGCAGCTTGGCTAGTTTGGGGAACACTGAAGCTTTCTTT

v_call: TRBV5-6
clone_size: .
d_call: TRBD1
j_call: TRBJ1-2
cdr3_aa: CASSSTTGIYGYTF
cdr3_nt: TGTGCCAGCAGCTCAACGACAGGGATCTATGGCTACACCTTC

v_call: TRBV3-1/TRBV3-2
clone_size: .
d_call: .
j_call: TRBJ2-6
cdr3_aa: CASSLRAGAGANVLTF
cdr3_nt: TGTGCCAGCAGCCTCAGAGCAGGGGCTGGGGCCAACGTCCTGACTTTC

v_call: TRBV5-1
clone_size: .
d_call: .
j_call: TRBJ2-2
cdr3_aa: CASSLRGHANTGELFF
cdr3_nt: TGCGCCAGCAGCCTACGGGGGCACGCAAACACCGGGGAGCTGTTTTTT

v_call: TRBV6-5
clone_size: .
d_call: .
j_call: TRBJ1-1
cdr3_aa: CASSSHDERDTEAFF
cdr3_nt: TGTGCCAGCAGTTCTCACGATGAGCGGGACACTGAAGCTTTCTTT

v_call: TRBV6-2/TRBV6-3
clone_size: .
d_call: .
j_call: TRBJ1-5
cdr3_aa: CASSYVAWLFQPQHF
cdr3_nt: TGTGCCAGCAGTTACGTGGCCTGGTTGTTTCAGCCCCAGCATTTT

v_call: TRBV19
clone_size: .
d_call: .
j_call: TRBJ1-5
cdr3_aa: CASSGHRELGQPQHF
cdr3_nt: TGTGCCAGTAGTGGGCACAGGGAGTTGGGCCAGCCCCAGCATTTT

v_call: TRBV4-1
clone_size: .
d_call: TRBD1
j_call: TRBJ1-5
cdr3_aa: CASSQGTGGFQPQHF
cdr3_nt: TGCGCCAGCAGCCAAGGGACAGGGGGCTTTCAGCCCCAGCATTTT

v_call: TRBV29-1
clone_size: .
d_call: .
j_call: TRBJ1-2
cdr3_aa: CSVVSTVGGWGYTF
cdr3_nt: TGCAGCGTAGTCAGTACAGTTGGAGGATGGGGCTACACCTTC

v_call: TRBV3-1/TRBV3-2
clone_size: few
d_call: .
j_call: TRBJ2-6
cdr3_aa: CASSQDTEASGANVLTF
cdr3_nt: TGTGCCAGCAGCCAAGATACGGAGGCCTCTGGGGCCAACGTCCTGACTTTC

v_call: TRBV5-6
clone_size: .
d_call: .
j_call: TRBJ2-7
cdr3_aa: CASSLDTGSYEQYF
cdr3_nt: TGTGCCAGCAGCTTGGACACAGGTTCCTACGAGCAGTACTTC

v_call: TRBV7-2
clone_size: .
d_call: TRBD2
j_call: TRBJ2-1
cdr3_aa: CASSSPSGGLGRNEQFF
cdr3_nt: TGTGCCAGCAGCTCGCCTAGCGGGGGGCTCGGTCGGAATGAGCAGTTCTTC

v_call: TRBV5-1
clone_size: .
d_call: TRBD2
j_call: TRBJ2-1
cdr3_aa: CASSLALTSGSDNEQFF
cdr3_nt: TGCGCCAGCAGCTTGGCACTTACTAGCGGGAGTGACAATGAGCAGTTCTTC

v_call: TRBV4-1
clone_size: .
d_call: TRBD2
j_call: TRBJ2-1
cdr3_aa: CASSQGSASGKNEQFF
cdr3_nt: TGCGCCAGCAGCCAAGGTTCGGCTAGCGGGAAAAATGAGCAGTTCTTC

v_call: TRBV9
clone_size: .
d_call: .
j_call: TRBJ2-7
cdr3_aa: CASSPAPGGRYEQYF
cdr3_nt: TGTGCCAGCAGCCCAGCCCCCGGGGGTAGATACGAGCAGTACTTC

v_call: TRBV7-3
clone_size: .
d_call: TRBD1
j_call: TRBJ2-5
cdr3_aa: CASSADGTGVETQYF
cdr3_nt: TGTGCCAGCAGCGCAGATGGGACAGGGGTTGAGACCCAGTACTTC

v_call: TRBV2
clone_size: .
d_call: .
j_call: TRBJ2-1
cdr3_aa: CASSRSRDTKTNEQFF
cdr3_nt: TGTGCCAGCAGTCGGAGCCGGGACACAAAGACCAATGAGCAGTTCTTC

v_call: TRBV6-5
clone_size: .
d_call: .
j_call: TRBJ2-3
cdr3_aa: CASRDGTSTDTQYF
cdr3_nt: TGTGCCAGTAGGGACGGCACTAGCACAGATACGCAGTATTTT

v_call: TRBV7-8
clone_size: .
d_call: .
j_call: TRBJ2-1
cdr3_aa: CASSPGTSYNEQFF
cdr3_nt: TGTGCCAGCAGCCCCGGGACTTCCTACAATGAGCAGTTCTTC

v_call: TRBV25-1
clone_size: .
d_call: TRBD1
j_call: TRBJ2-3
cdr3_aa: CASSDRGQYTASTDTQYF
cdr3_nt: TGTGCCAGTAGTGACAGGGGACAGTACACGGCTAGCACAGATACGCAGTATTTT

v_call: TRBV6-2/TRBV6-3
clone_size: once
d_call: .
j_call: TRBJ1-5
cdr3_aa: CASSYSAGGQPQHF
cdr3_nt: TGTGCCAGCAGTTATTCGGCGGGGGGCCAGCCCCAGCATTTT

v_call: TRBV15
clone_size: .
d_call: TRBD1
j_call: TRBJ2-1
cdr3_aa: CATRVPGRGHSNEQFF
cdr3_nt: TGTGCCACCAGAGTACCTGGCAGGGGGCATTCCAATGAGCAGTTCTTC

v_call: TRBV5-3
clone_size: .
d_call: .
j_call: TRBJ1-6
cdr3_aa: CARSLDTRESYNSPLHF
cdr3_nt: TGTGCCAGAAGCTTGGACACCCGGGAGTCCTATAATTCACCCCTCCACTTT

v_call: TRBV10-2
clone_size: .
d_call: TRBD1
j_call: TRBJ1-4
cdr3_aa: CASSDRDRGFEKLFF
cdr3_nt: TGCGCCAGCAGCGACCGGGACAGGGGTTTTGAAAAACTGTTTTTT

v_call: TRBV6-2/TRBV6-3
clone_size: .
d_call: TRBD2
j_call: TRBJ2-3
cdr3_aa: CASSSPVAGGFVDTQYF
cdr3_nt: TGTGCCAGCAGCAGTCCGGTAGCGGGGGGTTTCGTAGATACGCAGTATTTT

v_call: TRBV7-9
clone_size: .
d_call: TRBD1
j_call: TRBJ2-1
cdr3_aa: CASSPDRGWDEQFF
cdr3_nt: TGTGCCAGCAGCCCGGACAGGGGATGGGATGAGCAGTTCTTC